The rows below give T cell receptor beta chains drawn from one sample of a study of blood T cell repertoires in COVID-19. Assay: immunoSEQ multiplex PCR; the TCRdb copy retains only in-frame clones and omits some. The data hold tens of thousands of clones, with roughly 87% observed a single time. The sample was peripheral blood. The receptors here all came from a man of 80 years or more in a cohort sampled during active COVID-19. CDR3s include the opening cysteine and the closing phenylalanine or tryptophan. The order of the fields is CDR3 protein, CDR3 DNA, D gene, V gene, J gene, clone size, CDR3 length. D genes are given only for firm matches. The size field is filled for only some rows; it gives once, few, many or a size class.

CATSRDHQGGEQFF,TGTGCCACCAGCAGAGATCACCAGGGCGGTGAGCAGTTCTTC,-,TRBV15,TRBJ2-1,-,14
CASRRQGPTEAFF,TGTGCCAGTAGGAGACAGGGTCCCACTGAAGCTTTCTTT,TRBD1,TRBV19,TRBJ1-1,-,13
CASRISGGRLEQYF,TGTGCCAGCAGGATTAGCGGAGGGCGTCTCGAGCAGTACTTC,-,TRBV27,TRBJ2-7,-,14
CASSTFTGTEAFF,TGTGCCAGCAGCACATTCACGGGGACTGAAGCTTTCTTT,-,TRBV7-8,TRBJ1-1,-,13
CASRLTGDYGYTF,TGCGCCAGCAGGTTGACAGGGGACTATGGCTACACCTTC,TRBD1,TRBV5-1,TRBJ1-2,few,13
CASSWGPSGGLNTGELFF,TGTGCCAGCAGTTGGGGCCCAAGCGGGGGATTGAACACCGGGGAGCTGTTTTTT,TRBD2,TRBV6-2/TRBV6-3,TRBJ2-2,once,18
CASSETQGWTDTQYF,TGTGCCAGCAGTGAAACGCAGGGGTGGACAGATACGCAGTATTTT,-,TRBV6-1,TRBJ2-3,-,15
CASSFESGGYNEQFF,TGTGCCAGCAGCTTCGAGAGCGGGGGCTACAATGAGCAGTTCTTC,TRBD2,TRBV5-4,TRBJ2-1,-,15
CASSSASNQPQHF,TGTGCCAGTAGTAGCGCCTCCAATCAGCCCCAGCATTTT,-,TRBV19,TRBJ1-5,-,13
CAISEGQGRNSPLHF,TGTGCCATCAGTGAAGGACAGGGGCGAAATTCACCCCTCCACTTT,TRBD1,TRBV10-3,TRBJ1-6,-,15
CASQQGTYNEQFF,TGTGCCAGCCAACAGGGGACCTACAATGAGCAGTTCTTC,TRBD1,TRBV12-3/TRBV12-4,TRBJ2-1,-,13
CASIPAGGGYGYTF,TGTGCCAGCATCCCGGCCGGGGGAGGGTATGGCTACACCTTC,-,TRBV6-5,TRBJ1-2,-,14
CASSLGQSSYNSPLHF,TGTGCCAGCTCACTAGGACAGAGCTCCTATAATTCACCCCTCCACTTT,-,TRBV18,TRBJ1-6,-,16
CASSEGDRNLSPLHF,TGTGCCAGCAGTGAGGGTGACAGGAATCTTTCACCCCTCCACTTT,-,TRBV2,TRBJ1-6,few,15
CSVGGTSGSRAYEQYF,TGCAGCGTAGGAGGGACTAGCGGGAGTAGGGCCTACGAGCAGTACTTC,TRBD2,TRBV29-1,TRBJ2-7,-,16
CASSYIVSGGSTDTQYF,TGTGCCAGCAGTTACATCGTTAGCGGGGGAAGCACAGATACGCAGTATTTT,TRBD2,TRBV6-2/TRBV6-3,TRBJ2-3,-,17
CASSPTGRNEQFF,TGTGCCAGCAGCCCGACAGGGAGGAATGAGCAGTTCTTC,-,TRBV5-5,TRBJ2-1,-,13
CASGSGGFADTQYF,TGTGCCAGCGGATCAGGGGGCTTCGCAGATACGCAGTATTTT,TRBD1,TRBV3-1/TRBV3-2,TRBJ2-3,-,14
CASKEQGQLNTEAFF,TGTGCCAGCAAAGAACAGGGCCAGTTGAACACTGAAGCTTTCTTT,-,TRBV6-5,TRBJ1-1,-,15